Sequencing of this T cell receptor beta chain was carried out in a study of T cells in Graves' hyperthyroidism and ophthalmopathy. Study-wide points: Most expanded thyroid clonotypes above 0.001 recurred in blood. Patients with ophthalmopathy were separated from those with stable hyperthyroidism by a 13 V-J model. Ophthalmopathy prediction by the model preceded onset by a median approximately 6.9 months.

CDR1 and CDR2 from the germline V gene are SGHRS and YFSETQ. The CDR3 has 16 residues. The V and J ends lost 0 bases and 7 bases, in that order; junction bases with no gene match: 6. Note on this clonotype: Its antigen is not identified.

PBMCs were sourced from 9 to 10 ml fresh peripheral blood. Amplified TCR beta CDR3 regions derived from RNA transcripts. The study used the HTBI primer set for a first-round RT-PCR of the TCR CDR3. TCRdb recomputed calls from the multiplex PCR reads with MiXCR, one row per CDR3 protein. The sample gives about 270,000 distinct CDR3 sequences, around 26% of which show up once; roughly 32% is in the top ten. Sequences were obtained from blood. This receptor was obtained from a woman aged 40 to 50 with Graves' ophthalmopathy. This chain joins TRBV5-1 and TRBJ2-2; 10 bases line up with TRBD2. CDR3 sequence: CASSLDTSGTSGELFF. DNA for the CDR3: TGCGCCAGCAGCTTGGATACTAGCGGGACTAGCGGGGAGCTGTTTTTT.